This T cell receptor beta chain was profiled in a study of tumor-infiltrating lymphocytes in primary liver carcinoma (TCRdb year 2017). For the study in its entirety: Between late 2015 and 2016, a few patients in China with histopathologically diagnosed primary liver carcinoma had surgical resection. Hepatocellular carcinoma (four) or combined HCC and intrahepatic cholangiocarcinoma (one) was present in the five patients, who were three men and two women aged 30 to 69 years. The five patients had tumors staged T1-T3 N0M0, with maximum diameters ranging from 4.2 to 10 cm. Samples yielded roughly 3.65 to 7.13 million productive TCRbeta reads; read depth did not differ significantly between tissue types. The study combined TCRbeta repertoire sequencing, expression microarrays and whole-exome sequencing across five regions of each liver tumor, with adjacent normal tissue and blood. A total of roughly 35 specimens from 5 patients underwent TCRbeta repertoire sequencing, comprising about 25 tumor regions, 5 adjacent noncancerous liver tissues and 5 peripheral blood samples. Reproducibility between technical replicate repertoires was high, with correlation coefficients above 0.95 and mean shared-clone rates approximately 0.88. Overall results and qualifications from the work: Only a few patients were included in the study, and the authors note that the findings should be validated in a larger study. Since the samples were bulk and unsorted, there was no way to compare CD4+ and CD8+ T cell repertoires. Consistent with antigen-driven expansion, pairs of tumor regions showed higher repertoire overlap (mean around 35%) than either tumor-adjacent pairs (approximately 17%) or tumor-blood pairs (roughly 14%). The top 250 clones accounted for a significantly greater share of the repertoire in tumors than in blood (p = 0.039). Only the TCR beta chain was sequenced, which likely underestimates true repertoire diversity because unpaired alpha chains were not captured.

TCRbeta-specific cDNA was reverse-transcribed from roughly 500 ng total RNA using a constant-region primer and ProtoScript II reverse transcriptase. Construction of the TCRbeta libraries relied on three nested rounds of multiplex PCR, following a slightly modified ARM-PCR procedure. A final 25-cycle PCR with Deep VentR polymerase added sample barcodes and Illumina adapters. Before sequencing, amplicons between 200 and 500 bp were purified from gel using a QIAquick gel extraction kit. TCRbeta amplicons were sequenced on an Illumina HiSeq 2500 with 250-bp paired-end reads. The authors' analysis ran thus. Trimmomatic v0.33 was used to quality-trim the reads, and FLASH v1.2.11 was used to merge paired reads so that full CDR3 sequences could be recovered. V, D and J germline segments were assigned to the rearranged TCRbeta sequences using MiGEC v1.2.1b. Clonotype statistics and Shannon-Wiener diversity indices were calculated with VDJtools v1.0.0. Except for diversity analysis, only each sample's 250 most abundant clonotypes were used in subsequent analyses to reduce sampling bias. Starting from the raw public reads, TCRdb applied fastp trimming at Q25, assembled clones with MiXCR and retained in-frame beta chains. Entries are consolidated by CDR3 protein sequence, retaining the most common genes and DNA. For this entry, the V and J calls and clone size follow TCRdb and not the study's own pipeline. This sample comprises some 190,000 distinct CDR3 sequences, 60% of them detected only once. Jointly, the top ten make up roughly 76% of the sample.

As concerns this clonotype: Its antigen remains unidentified. Base qualities are not at hand, and no much larger clone is one base apart.

Blood RNA was extracted from unsorted whole blood using TRIzol reagent, and germline DNA was obtained with the DNeasy Blood & Tissue kit. Patients had chronic HBV infection and were treatment-naive at sampling. Before surgery, 3.5 to 4 milliliters of peripheral blood were drawn into K2EDTA tubes. Sequencing used peripheral blood. The source of this sequence is a man in his forties or fifties with primary liver carcinoma and hepatitis B virus infection.

The CDR3 corresponds to CVRSLMAAGTEAFF. The nucleotides read TGTGTCAGAAGCTTGATGGCCGCGGGGACTGAAGCTTTCTTT. The chain couples TRBV11-1 to TRBJ1-1; no D gene is confidently identified. The CDR3, from cysteine to phenylalanine, totals 14 residues. Only the CDR3 DNA stays, 42 bases, in frame from base 1. As encoded in the germline V gene (reference sequence), CDR1 is SGHAT while CDR2 is FQDESV.